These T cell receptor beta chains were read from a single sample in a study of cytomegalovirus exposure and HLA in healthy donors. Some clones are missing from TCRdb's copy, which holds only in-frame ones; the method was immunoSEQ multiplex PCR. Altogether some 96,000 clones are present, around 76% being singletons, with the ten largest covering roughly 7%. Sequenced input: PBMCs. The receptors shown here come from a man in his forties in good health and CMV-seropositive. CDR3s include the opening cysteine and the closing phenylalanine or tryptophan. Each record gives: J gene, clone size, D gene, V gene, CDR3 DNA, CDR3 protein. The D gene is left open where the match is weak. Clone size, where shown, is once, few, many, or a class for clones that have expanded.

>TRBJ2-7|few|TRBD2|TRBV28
TGTGCCAGCAGAAGTTTCCCCTACAGCGGGAGCCACTTC
CASRSFPYSGSHF
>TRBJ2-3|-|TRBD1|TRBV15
TGTGCCACCAGCAGATATCAGGCAGGGGGCATGGATACGCAGTATTTT
CATSRYQAGGMDTQYF
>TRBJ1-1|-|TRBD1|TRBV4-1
TGCGCCAGCAGCCTGGGGAGGCAGGGGGCCCCTGAAGCTTTCTTT
CASSLGRQGAPEAFF
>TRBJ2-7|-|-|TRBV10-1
TGCGCCAGCAGTGATCGGGACGGGAGCGCCTACGAGCAGTACTTC
CASSDRDGSAYEQYF
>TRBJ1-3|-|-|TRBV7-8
TGTGCCAGCAGCTTACGTGGGCCGACCAGAAACACCATATATTTT
CASSLRGPTRNTIYF
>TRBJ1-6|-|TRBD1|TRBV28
TGTGCCAGCAGTTTACCCCGGGACAGTTTTTACTCACCCCTCCACTTT
CASSLPRDSFYSPLHF
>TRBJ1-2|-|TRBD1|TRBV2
TGTGCCAGCGGGGACAGGGGGCGAGGCTACACCTTC
CASGDRGRGYTF
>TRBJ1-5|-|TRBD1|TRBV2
TGTGCCAGCAGCCCCGACAGGGGCGGAAATCAGCCCCAGCATTTT
CASSPDRGGNQPQHF
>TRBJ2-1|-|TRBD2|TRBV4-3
TGCGCCAGCAGCCAAGGCTTTCCGGGAGGCCCCTACAATGAGCAGTTCTTC
CASSQGFPGGPYNEQFF
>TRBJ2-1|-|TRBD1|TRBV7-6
TGTGCCAGCACCCCCGGGGGACAGGTCTACAATGAGCAGTTCTTC
CASTPGGQVYNEQFF
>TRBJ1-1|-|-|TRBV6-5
TGTGCCAGCAGGGGAGGAGGGTTTTACACTGAAGCTTTCTTT
CASRGGGFYTEAFF
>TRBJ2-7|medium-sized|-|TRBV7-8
TGTGCCAGCAGCTTAGCGGAACAGGGCTTAGGCTACGAGCAGTACTTC
CASSLAEQGLGYEQYF
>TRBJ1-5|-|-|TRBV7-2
TGTGCCAGCAGCCCCCCGAGGGCCCTGCAGGGGAATCAGCCCCAGCATTTT
CASSPPRALQGNQPQHF
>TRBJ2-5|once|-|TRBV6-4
TGTGCCACCACGAGAGGGAAATACCAAGAGACCCAGTACTTC
CATTRGKYQETQYF
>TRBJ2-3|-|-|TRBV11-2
TGTGCCAGCAGCTTAGTTAGGGGCGCAGATACGCAGTATTTT
CASSLVRGADTQYF
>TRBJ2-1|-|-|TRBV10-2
TGCGCCAGCATCCCCACTAGCTACCACAATGAGCAGTTCTTC
CASIPTSYHNEQFF
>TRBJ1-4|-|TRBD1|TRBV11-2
TGTGCCAGCAGCGGCGGGGGGACAGCAAATGAAAAACTGTTTTTT
CASSGGGTANEKLFF
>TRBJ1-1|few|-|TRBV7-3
TGTGCCAGCAGCCCCAGGGAGGGGGGGAAAGAAGCTTTCTTT
CASSPREGGKEAFF
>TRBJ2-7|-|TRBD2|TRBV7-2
TGTGCCAGCAGACTGGCCTCCGGGCTACTAGCGGGGGGAACCTACGAGCAGTACTTC
CASRLASGLLAGGTYEQYF
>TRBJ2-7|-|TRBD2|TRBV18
TGTGCCAGCTCACCCGACCTAGCGGGGTACGAGCAGTACTTC
CASSPDLAGYEQYF
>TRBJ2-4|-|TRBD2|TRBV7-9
TGTGCCAGCAAGCGGGGGGGACAAAACATTCAGTACTTC
CASKRGGQNIQYF
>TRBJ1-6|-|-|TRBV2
TGTGCCAGCAAAGAGAGGGCGAGCTCCTATAATTCACCCCTCCACTTT
CASKERASSYNSPLHF
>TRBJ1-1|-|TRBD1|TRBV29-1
TGCAGCGTTGGGACAGGGACGAACACTGAAGCTTTCTTT
CSVGTGTNTEAFF
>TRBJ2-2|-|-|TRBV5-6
TGTGCCAGCAGCTTGGCCGGGACTCCCTCCCAGGGGGAGCTGTTTTTT
CASSLAGTPSQGELFF
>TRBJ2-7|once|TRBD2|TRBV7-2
TGTGCCAGCAGCTTAGCTAGCGGGACCTACGAGCAGTACTTC
CASSLASGTYEQYF
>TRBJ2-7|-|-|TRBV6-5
TGTGCCAGCAGTAAAACAACCTACGAGCAGTACTTC
CASSKTTYEQYF
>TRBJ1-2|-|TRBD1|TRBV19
TGTGCCAGTGGCCGACAGGGATCAGCTAACTATGGCTACACCTTC
CASGRQGSANYGYTF
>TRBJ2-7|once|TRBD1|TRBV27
TGTGCCAGCAGTTACCCTAAAATTTCCGGGACAGGGGTCTACGAGCAGTACTTC
CASSYPKISGTGVYEQYF
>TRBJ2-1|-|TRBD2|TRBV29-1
TGCAGCGTCGCTAGCGGGAGCGGCTCCTACAATGAGCAGTTCTTC
CSVASGSGSYNEQFF
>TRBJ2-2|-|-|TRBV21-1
TGTGCCGGGCGACTAGACGCCGGGGAGCTGTTTTTT
CAGRLDAGELFF
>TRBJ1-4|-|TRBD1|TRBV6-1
TGTGCCAGCGGAACAGGGGGCAATGAAAAACTGTTTTTT
CASGTGGNEKLFF
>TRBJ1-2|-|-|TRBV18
TGTGCCAGCTCACCCGCCCCGGTCAACTATGGCTACACCTTC
CASSPAPVNYGYTF
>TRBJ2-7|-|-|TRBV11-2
TGTGCCAGCAGCCCAGGACAAGGGCCCTCCTACGAGCAGTACTTC
CASSPGQGPSYEQYF
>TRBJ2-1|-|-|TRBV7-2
TGTGCCAGCAGCCCCGGAGGGAGCTCCTACAATGAGCAGTTCTTC
CASSPGGSSYNEQFF
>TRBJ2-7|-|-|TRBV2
TGTGCCAGCCGCGAGGGTCTAGGGCAGTACTTC
CASREGLGQYF
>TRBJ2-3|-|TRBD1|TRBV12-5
TGTGCTAGTGGTTCCGGAACAGGGGTAGATACGCAGTATTTT
CASGSGTGVDTQYF
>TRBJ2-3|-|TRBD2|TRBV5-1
TGCGCCAGCAGCTTGGCCGAACTAGCGGGGGGGCCCGTTACGCAGTATTTT
CASSLAELAGGPVTQYF
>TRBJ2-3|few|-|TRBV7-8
TGTGCCAGCAGCTTAGCGGCGACTAGGCTCGATACGCAGTATTTT
CASSLAATRLDTQYF
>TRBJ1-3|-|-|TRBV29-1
TGCAGCGTTAGACCAAGAGGTGGCTCTGGAAACACCATATATTTT
CSVRPRGGSGNTIYF
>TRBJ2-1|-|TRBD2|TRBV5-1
TGCGCCAGCAGCGGAGCCGGGACTAGCGGAATTAGCTCCTACAATGAGCAGTTCTTC
CASSGAGTSGISSYNEQFF
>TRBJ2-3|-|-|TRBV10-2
TGCGCCAGCACCAGGTTAAACACAGATACGCAGTATTTT
CASTRLNTDTQYF
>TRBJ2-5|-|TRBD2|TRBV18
TGTGCCAGCTCACCAGACCGACGGGAGGGCCCGGATGAGACCCAGTACTTC
CASSPDRREGPDETQYF
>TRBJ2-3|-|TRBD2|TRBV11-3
TGTGCCAGCAGCGCCGGACTAGCACCGAGCACAGATACGCAGTATTTT
CASSAGLAPSTDTQYF
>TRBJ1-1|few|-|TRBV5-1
TGCGCCAGCAGCAGCGGGACACACAACACTGAAGCTTTCTTT
CASSSGTHNTEAFF
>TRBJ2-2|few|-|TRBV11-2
TGTGCCAGCAGCCGCCCAGGGCAGGGTAACACCGGGGAGCTGTTTTTT
CASSRPGQGNTGELFF
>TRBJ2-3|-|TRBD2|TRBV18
TGTGCCAGCTCACCACAACGCGGGGGGATCAGCACAGATACGCAGTATTTT
CASSPQRGGISTDTQYF
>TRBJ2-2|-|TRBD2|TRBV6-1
TGTGCCAGCACCAGCGGGGGGACGAACACCGGGGAGCTGTTTTTT
CASTSGGTNTGELFF
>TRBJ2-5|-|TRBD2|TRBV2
TGTGCCAGCAGTGGCCAGACTAGCGGGGCGATTGGGACCCAGTACTTC
CASSGQTSGAIGTQYF
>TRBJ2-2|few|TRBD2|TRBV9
TGTGCCAGCAGCCCGATGCGGGGGGTGAACACCGGGGAGCTGTTTTTT
CASSPMRGVNTGELFF